This passage covers 24 T cell receptor beta chains from one sample sequenced in a study of control samples from healthy donors and cancer patients. The assay was immunoSEQ multiplex PCR, and TCRdb's table has in-frame clones only and misses some. This sample has 100,000 to 120,000 clones, with 88% found just once. Sequencing input: PBMCs. The receptor source for this set is a woman aged 55-69 years with lung cancer.

The rearrangement uses TRBV6-5 and TRBJ1-3; D not certain. Germline assignment: CDR1 MNHEY and CDR2 SVGAGI. The CDR3 runs to 14 residues. Trimming removed 6 bases from V and 2 bases from J, with 11 bases in between. CDR3 DNA: TGTGCCAGCAGCTTCGACGACGCTGGAAACACCATATATTTT. It translates to CASSFDDAGNTIYF.

There are a few counts of this clone. This chain uses TRBV28 with TRBJ1-4, with TRBD1 as a possible D gene (5 bases). Germline lookup yields CDR1 MDHEN and CDR2 SYDVKM. The CDR3 is 16 residues long. V lost 5 bases to trimming and J lost 3 bases, with 16 bases between them. The CDR3 DNA is TGTGCCAGCAGTCCGAATTGGGGACGGGCTAATGAAAAACTGTTTTTT. This codes for CASSPNWGRANEKLFF.

The gene calls are TRBV28 and TRBJ2-3; 9 bases line up with TRBD1. The CDR3 is made up of 15 amino acids. Germline V gene lookup returns CDR1 MDHEN and CDR2 SYDVKM. V was clipped by 6 bases and J by 2 bases; unmatched bases: 6. CDR3: CASRPGQGNTDTQYF. The CDR3, as DNA: TGTGCCAGCAGACCGGGACAGGGCAACACAGATACGCAGTATTTT.

The chain has TRBV30 and TRBJ1-2; TRBD1 matches 7 bases. V shed 0 bases and J 4 bases; nucleotides not matched to a gene: 5. Germline values: CDR1 GTSNPN, CDR2 SVGIG (reference sequence). This CDR3 comprises 14 residues. The CDR3 nucleotides are TGTGCCTGGAGTGTAGGGACAGAGTCCTATGGCTACACCTTC. Encoded protein: CAWSVGTESYGYTF.

The rearrangement links TRBV11-2 to TRBJ1-2, with D possibly TRBD1 on 5 matching bases. This CDR3 has 16 residues. V was cut by 1 base and J by 2 bases, with 14 bases left in between. CDR1 and CDR2 (germline): SGHAT, FQNNGV. The CDR3 loop reads CASSLGAGRLNYGYTF. Written as DNA, the CDR3 is TGTGCCAGCAGCTTAGGGGCAGGGAGGCTAAACTATGGCTACACCTTC. Complete variable domain (other parts from reference TRBV11-2 and TRBJ1-2): EAGVAQSPRYKIIEKRQSVAFWCNPISGHATLYWYQQILGQGPKLLIQFQNNGVVDDSQLPKDRFSAERLKGVDSTLKIQPAKLEDSAVYLCASSLGAGRLNYGYTFGSGTRLTVV.

The CDR3 spells CAISEFQTGGLNTEAFF. CDR3 in DNA: TGTGCCATCAGTGAGTTTCAAACAGGGGGTTTGAACACTGAAGCTTTCTTT. This chain links TRBV10-3 with TRBJ1-1; 8 bases fit TRBD1. Germline trimming cut 1 base from V and 0 bases from J; bases unmatched to any gene: 7. The CDR3 runs to 17 residues. The germline gives CDR1 ENHRY, CDR2 SYGVKD.

The chain couples TRBV25-1 to TRBJ2-1; a possible D gene is TRBD1 (9 bases). The germline gives CDR1 MGHDK, CDR2 SYGVNS. This CDR3 contains 18 residues. Deletions cut 5 bases from V and 2 bases from J, with 22 bases between. The CDR3 spells CASSLAPGQGLAYNEQFF. CDR3 nucleotide sequence: TGTGCCAGCAGTCTCGCTCCGGGACAGGGACTAGCCTACAATGAGCAGTTCTTC.

CDR3 nucleotide sequence: TGTGCCAGCAGCTTATCCGCAGGCACGATCCAGACCCAGTACTTC. It specifies CASSLSAGTIQTQYF. This chain joins TRBV7-2 and TRBJ2-5; D is unresolved. The ends were cut back, 2 bases at V and 6 bases at J, with 16 bases in the middle. CDR3 length: 15 residues. The germline V gene has CDR1 SGHTA and CDR2 FQGNSA.

V usage is TRBV7-2 and J usage is TRBJ2-7; D not certain. CDR1 is SGHTA, CDR2 FQGNSA, per germline. Trimming left V 5 bases short and J 0 bases short, with 11 bases between. This CDR3 region has 14 residues. The CDR3 DNA sequence: TGTGCCAGCAGCCCATCCTCGAGCTCCTACGAGCAGTACTTC. Its protein is CASSPSSSSYEQYF. Full variable domain (remainder filled in from reference TRBV7-2 and TRBJ2-7): GAGVSQSPSNKVTEKGKDVELRCDPISGHTALYWYRQSLGQGLEFLIYFQGNSAPDKSGLPSDRFSAERTGGSVSTLTIQRTQQEDSAVYLCASSPSSSSYEQYFGPGTRLTVT.

About this clone: Germline and junction disagree at one end, which may indicate a read error. The DNA for the CDR3 is TGTGCCAGCAGTAGCCCACAGGGGGCGCTTTTGGACTTC. Protein: CASSSPQGALLDF. This chain joins TRBV6-5 and TRBJ2-7; 9 bases are a match to TRBD1. Per the germline V gene, CDR1 is MNHEY and CDR2 is SVGAGI. This CDR3 region has 13 residues.

The CDR3 DNA follows: TGTGCCAGCAGTTTAGGGCAGCCCAATCAGCCCCAGCATTTT. Its protein product is CASSLGQPNQPQHF. This sequence joins TRBV28 and TRBJ1-5, with no clear D. CDR3 size: 14 residues. The germline CDR1 and CDR2 sequences are MDHEN and SYDVKM. V was trimmed by 2 bases and J by 3 bases, leaving 8 bases between them.

This rearrangement joins TRBV7-2 to TRBJ1-2; D is ambiguous. V dropped 5 bases and J dropped 1 base, with 8 bases sitting between them. Germline V gene sequence: CDR1 SGHTA, CDR2 FQGNSA. This CDR3 is 13 amino acids long. Here the CDR3 DNA reads TGTGCCAGCAGCCGAGGGCGTAACTATGGCTACACCTTC. Amino acid sequence: CASSRGRNYGYTF. Complete variable domain (other parts from reference TRBV7-2 and TRBJ1-2): GAGVSQSPSNKVTEKGKDVELRCDPISGHTALYWYRQSLGQGLEFLIYFQGNSAPDKSGLPSDRFSAERTGGSVSTLTIQRTQQEDSAVYLCASSRGRNYGYTFGSGTRLTVV.

The chain employs TRBV6-5 and TRBJ1-2, with TRBD1 as a possible D gene (5 bases). This CDR3 has 13 residues. Germline assignment: CDR1 MNHEY and CDR2 SVGAGI. The germline V and J ends were trimmed by 6 bases and 4 bases, with 12 bases remaining between them. For the CDR3, the DNA is TGTGCCAGCAGGTATGACAGTACCTATGGCTACACCTTC. Its protein is CASRYDSTYGYTF.

The chain links TRBV13 to TRBJ1-2, with 9 bases that match TRBD1. Trimming cost V 0 bases and J 7 bases; bases outside gene matches: 9. The CDR3 covers 16 residues. Germline assignment: CDR1 PRHDT and CDR2 FYEKMQ (reference sequence). CDR3 residues: CASSLGLGQGLSGYTF. CDR3 DNA: TGTGCCAGCAGCTTAGGCCTGGGACAGGGTTTAAGTGGCTACACCTTC.

This clone was detected only once. The chain combines TRBV28 with TRBJ1-1, with D uncertain. The CDR3 contains 13 residues. V lost 2 bases to trimming and J lost 0 bases, with 4 bases between them. Germline CDR1 and CDR2: MDHEN and SYDVKM. CDR3 sequence (DNA): TGTGCCAGCAGTTTAGTGATGAACACTGAAGCTTTCTTT. Encoded protein: CASSLVMNTEAFF.

This chain uses TRBV7-2 with TRBJ1-4, with D perhaps TRBD1 (5 bases). CDR3 size: 14 residues. Germline V lookup: CDR1 SGHTA, CDR2 FQGNSA. With 5 bases removed from V and 7 bases from J, the gap between germline ends came to 14 bases. CDR3 region: CASSLGGDGEKLFF. The CDR3 DNA reads as TGTGCCAGCAGCCTAGGAGGGGACGGTGAAAAACTGTTTTTT.

The chain is built from TRBV7-2 and TRBJ2-1; TRBD1 matches 7 bases. Germline-derived CDR1 and CDR2 are SGHTA and FQGNSA. The CDR3 sequence is 17 residues long. V shed 5 bases, J shed 3 bases, and the junction held 13 bases outside the gene matches. The DNA for the CDR3 is TGTGCCAGCAGCACCCAAAAGATAGACAGGGTCTACAATGAGCAGTTCTTC. The encoded protein is CASSTQKIDRVYNEQFF.

V is TRBV29-1 and J is TRBJ1-1; D is unresolved. V was pared by 4 bases and J by 5 bases, with 14 bases between. Germline values: CDR1 SQVTM, CDR2 ANQGSEA. CDR3 length: 13 amino acids. This CDR3 is CSVAFNEGTEAFF. DNA of the CDR3: TGCAGCGTTGCTTTTAATGAAGGAACTGAAGCTTTCTTT.

The chain has TRBV6-2 or TRBV6-3 and TRBJ1-2, with unresolved D. The CDR3 consists of 13 residues. The ends were cut back, 5 bases at V and 8 bases at J, with 15 bases in the middle. Germline V lookup: CDR1 MNHEY, CDR2 SVGEGT. This chain's CDR3 is CASSPGPSGGYTF. DNA for the CDR3: TGTGCCAGCAGTCCGGGCCCTTCGGGGGGCTACACCTTC.

The chain uses TRBV5-1 and TRBJ2-7, with 10 bases lining up with TRBD1. The CDR3 is made up of 14 amino acids. Unmatched junction bases numbered 1, after V lost 2 bases and J lost 2 bases. Per germline, CDR1 SGHRS and CDR2 YFSETQ. The CDR3 coding sequence is TGCGCCAGCAGCTTCGGGACAGGGGCCTACGAGCAGTACTTC. Its protein is CASSFGTGAYEQYF.

This clone occurred once. The chain combines TRBV7-2 with TRBJ2-5; D unclear. CDR3 length: 15 amino acids. Germline V lookup: CDR1 SGHTA, CDR2 FQGNSA. V was pared by 0 bases and J by 5 bases, with 13 bases between. CDR3 in amino acids: CASSLARPGRETQYF. The DNA for the CDR3 is TGTGCCAGCAGCTTAGCCAGGCCCGGCCGGGAGACCCAGTACTTC.

This chain joins TRBV6-5 and TRBJ2-3; no firm D call. The CDR3 totals 11 residues. V lost 7 bases to trimming and J lost 6 bases, with 8 bases between them. Germline V CDR1 and CDR2: MNHEY, SVGAGI. In DNA form, the CDR3 reads TGTGCCAGCACGGAACGGGATACGCAGTATTTT. Amino acids: CASTERDTQYF.

The J gene is TRBJ1-1, the V gene TRBV28; the D gene is possibly TRBD1 (6 bases). This CDR3 spans 16 amino acids. V was pared by 5 bases and J by 0 bases, with 16 bases between. CDR1 and CDR2 from the germline V gene are MDHEN and SYDVKM. The CDR3 DNA follows: TGTGCCAGCAGTACCTCCGGGACATCTATGAACACTGAAGCTTTCTTT. Translation: CASSTSGTSMNTEAFF. Full variable domain (remainder filled in from reference TRBV28 and TRBJ1-1): DVKVTQSSRYLVKRTGEKVFLECVQDMDHENMFWYRQDPGLGLRLIYFSYDVKMKEKGDIPEGYSVSREKKERFSLILESASTNQTSMYLCASSTSGTSMNTEAFFGQGTRLTVV.

This clone occurred once. The CDR3 sequence is CASSLIRSDTQYF. The CDR3 DNA is TGTGCCAGCAGTTTGATCAGGTCAGATACGCAGTATTTT. The chain employs TRBV27 and TRBJ2-3; D remains ambiguous. Germline V gene sequence: CDR1 MNHEY, CDR2 SMNVEV (reference sequence). This CDR3 is 13 amino acids long. V was shortened by 3 bases and J by 4 bases, with 8 bases between the two germline ends.